The rows below give T cell receptor beta chains drawn from one sample of a study of T cells in Graves' hyperthyroidism and ophthalmopathy. TCRdb reanalysed the multiplex PCR reads using MiXCR and keeps one entry per CDR3 protein. The sample has approximately 330,000 distinct CDR3 sequences, over 20% seen once. Sequenced: blood. The receptors derive from a woman in her fifties or sixties with Graves' hyperthyroidism. CDR3s include the opening cysteine and the closing phenylalanine or tryptophan. D genes are given only for firm matches. Size values are once, few and many counts, or a class for expanded clones, and some rows have none.

clone_size | j_call | d_call | v_call | cdr3_nt | cdr3_aa
NA | TRBJ1-2 | NA | TRBV6-1 | TGTGCCGGGCGGGACTATGTCAAGGGCTATGGCTACACCTTC | CAGRDYVKGYGYTF
NA | TRBJ1-2 | NA | TRBV12-3/TRBV12-4 | TGTGCCAGCAGCCCTTTAATGGGGGGCCGGTATGGCTACACCTTC | CASSPLMGGRYGYTF
once | TRBJ2-3 | TRBD1 | TRBV20-1 | TGCAGTGCTAGAGCCGGGACAGGGCCAGATACGCAGTATTTT | CSARAGTGPDTQYF
many | TRBJ1-2 | NA | TRBV2 | TGTGCCAGCAGTGAAGCTCAGGGACCCTATGGCTACACCTTC | CASSEAQGPYGYTF
many | TRBJ2-1 | NA | TRBV12-3/TRBV12-4 | TGTGCCAGCAGTTTAAAACCGAGCTCCTACAATGAGCAGTTCTTC | CASSLKPSSYNEQFF
NA | TRBJ2-5 | NA | TRBV20-1 | TGCAGTGCTATGGCTAGCGCGGGCAAGGTGGACCAGTACTTC | CSAMASAGKVDQYF
NA | TRBJ2-3 | TRBD2 | TRBV12-3/TRBV12-4 | TGTGCCAGCAGTTTAGAGAGTACAAGGACTAGAACAGATACGCAGTATTTT | CASSLESTRTRTDTQYF
NA | TRBJ1-2 | NA | TRBV6-2/TRBV6-3 | TGTGCCAGCAGTTACCCTACCGGGGTTGGCGGCTACACCTTC | CASSYPTGVGGYTF
NA | TRBJ1-5 | TRBD1 | TRBV6-2/TRBV6-3 | TGTGCCAGCAGTTACTCGGGACAGGGCCGTAATCAGCCCCAGCATTTT | CASSYSGQGRNQPQHF
many | TRBJ1-1 | NA | TRBV20-1 | TGCAGTGCGGGGGTGGGGAGCACTGAAGCTTTCTTT | CSAGVGSTEAFF
NA | TRBJ2-1 | NA | TRBV15 | TGTGCCACCAGCAGAGACAGGGTAGGGCTCTACAATGAGCAGTTCTTC | CATSRDRVGLYNEQFF
many | TRBJ1-5 | NA | TRBV30 | TGTGCCTGGAGTGTGGGGGACCATGGCAATCAGCCCCAGCATTTT | CAWSVGDHGNQPQHF
many | TRBJ2-3 | TRBD2 | TRBV5-4 | TGTGCCAGCAGGCAAATAGCGGGGCATACGCAGTATTTT | CASRQIAGHTQYF
many | TRBJ2-1 | NA | TRBV12-5 | TGTGCTAGTGGTTTGGTACTTCTGCGGGGGCGGCCCCATGGGCAGTTCTTC | CASGLVLLRGRPHGQFF
many | TRBJ1-1 | NA | TRBV30 | TGTGCCTGGACCCTGTACAGGGAAACTGAAGCTTTCTTT | CAWTLYRETEAFF
NA | TRBJ2-5 | TRBD2 | TRBV28 | TGTGCCAGCAGCGGGACTAGCGGGGGGTACCAAGAGACCCAGTACTTC | CASSGTSGGYQETQYF
many | TRBJ2-3 | NA | TRBV20-1 | TGCAGTGCTCCCAGCGGAACAGATACGCAGTATTTT | CSAPSGTDTQYF
many | TRBJ2-1 | TRBD2 | TRBV7-8 | TGTGCCAGCAGCTTAGCCGGGACTAGCGGGAGGAGTGAGCAGTTCTTC | CASSLAGTSGRSEQFF
few | TRBJ1-4 | NA | TRBV10-1 | TGCGCCAGCACTAATAGTGGGGATTATAAAGATGAAAAACTGTTTTTT | CASTNSGDYKDEKLFF
many | TRBJ2-4 | TRBD1 | TRBV20-1 | TGCAGTGTCAAACCAGGGGGCGGCCAAGGCATTCAGTACTTC | CSVKPGGGQGIQYF
NA | TRBJ2-5 | NA | TRBV6-1 | TGTGCCAGCAGTGAGGACCGGGACCACAAAGAGACCCAGTACTTC | CASSEDRDHKETQYF
many | TRBJ2-3 | TRBD2 | TRBV7-9 | TGTGCCAGCAGACGAGCGGGGGGAGAGGGAGATACGCAGTATTTT | CASRRAGGEGDTQYF
many | TRBJ2-7 | TRBD1 | TRBV10-2 | TGCGCCAGCAGTGAGCCACAGGGGGCTTCCTACGAGCAGTACTTC | CASSEPQGASYEQYF
many | TRBJ2-5 | NA | TRBV20-1 | TGCAGTGGGGACCCCGGTGGGGCAGAGACCCAGTACTTC | CSGDPGGAETQYF
few | TRBJ1-2 | NA | TRBV5-1 | TGCGCCAGCAGACTAACGGATAACTATGGCTACACCTTC | CASRLTDNYGYTF
NA | TRBJ1-5 | TRBD1 | TRBV4-1 | TGCGCCAGCAGCCCCGCAATGACAGGGCATCAGCCCCAGCATTTT | CASSPAMTGHQPQHF
many | TRBJ2-1 | NA | TRBV28 | TGTGCCAGCAGCCCCGGACCCTTCAATGAGCAGTTCTTC | CASSPGPFNEQFF
many | TRBJ1-1 | NA | TRBV7-2 | TGTGCCAGCAGCTCCGTTGGAGGAGGTGCCCCTGAAGCTTTCTTT | CASSSVGGGAPEAFF
many | TRBJ2-1 | NA | TRBV7-6 | TGTGCCAGCGCGCCGCGTCAGGAGAACAATGAGCAGTTCTTC | CASAPRQENNEQFF
many | TRBJ2-1 | TRBD2 | TRBV28 | TGTGCCAGCAGTTCCTTGGGACTAGCGGGGGGAACCAATGAGCAGTTCTTC | CASSSLGLAGGTNEQFF
many | TRBJ2-5 | NA | TRBV29-1 | TGCAGCGTGACCACGGGTCAGGGGAACAGAGAGACCCAGTACTTC | CSVTTGQGNRETQYF
many | TRBJ1-1 | NA | TRBV6-1 | TGTGCCAGCAGTGAAGAGGGAACCTACACTGAAGCTTTCTTT | CASSEEGTYTEAFF
many | TRBJ1-3 | NA | TRBV27 | TGTGCCAGCAGACCAAACAGGAATCTGGGAAACACCATATATTTT | CASRPNRNLGNTIYF
once | TRBJ2-1 | NA | TRBV20-1 | TGCAGTGCTAGACAGCCAGGGGTCCACAATGAGCAGTTCTTC | CSARQPGVHNEQFF
NA | TRBJ1-6 | NA | TRBV28 | TGTGCCAGCAGCGCGACTCGGGGACGAAATTCACCCCTCCACTTT | CASSATRGRNSPLHF
NA | TRBJ2-3 | NA | TRBV12-3/TRBV12-4 | TGTGCCAGCAGTCTGGGCGGGGCGGGTACGCAGTATTTT | CASSLGGAGTQYF
NA | TRBJ2-1 | TRBD1 | TRBV19 | TGTGCCAGTAGTTTGGACAGGGCCTACAATGAGCAGTTCTTC | CASSLDRAYNEQFF
NA | TRBJ2-2 | NA | TRBV2 | TGTGCCAGCAGTTGGCGGCCAACCGGGGAAAACACCGGGGAGCTGTTTTTT | CASSWRPTGENTGELFF
NA | TRBJ1-2 | NA | TRBV5-1 | TGCGCCAGCAGCTTGAGGGGGAGAGACCCGGATGGCTACACCTTC | CASSLRGRDPDGYTF
NA | TRBJ2-1 | NA | TRBV3-1 | TGTGCCAGCAGCCAAGACCTCAAGTGGGGGGCAGGCAATGAGCAGTTCTTC | CASSQDLKWGAGNEQFF
many | TRBJ1-6 | TRBD1 | TRBV28 | TGTGCCAGCTCCGCTTGGACAGGGGGTGGTTCACCCCTCCACTTT | CASSAWTGGGSPLHF
few | TRBJ1-1 | NA | TRBV10-3 | TGTGCCATCAAAAACACAGGGAGTGCGGGACTCACTGAAGCTTTCTTT | CAIKNTGSAGLTEAFF
NA | TRBJ1-3 | NA | TRBV2 | TGTGCCAGCAGGCCCCAGAGAAACACCATATATTTT | CASRPQRNTIYF
many | TRBJ2-7 | TRBD1 | TRBV20-1 | TGCAGTGCTATCGATACGGGACAGGGTAGCGTGCAGTACTTC | CSAIDTGQGSVQYF